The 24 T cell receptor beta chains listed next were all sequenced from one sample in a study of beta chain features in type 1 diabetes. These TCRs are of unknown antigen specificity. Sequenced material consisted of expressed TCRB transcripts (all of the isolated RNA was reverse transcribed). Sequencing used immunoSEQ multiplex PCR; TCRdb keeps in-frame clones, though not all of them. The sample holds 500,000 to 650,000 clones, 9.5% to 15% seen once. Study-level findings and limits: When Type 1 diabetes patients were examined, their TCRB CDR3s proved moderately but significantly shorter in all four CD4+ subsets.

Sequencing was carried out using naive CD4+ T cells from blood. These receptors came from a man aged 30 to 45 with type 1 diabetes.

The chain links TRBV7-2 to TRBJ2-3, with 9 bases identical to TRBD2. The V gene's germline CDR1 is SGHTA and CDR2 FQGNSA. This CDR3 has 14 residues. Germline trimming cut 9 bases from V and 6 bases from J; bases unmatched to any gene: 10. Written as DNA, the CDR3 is TGTGCCAGTTCGGGAGCGGGGGGAACGGATACGCAGTATTTT. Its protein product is CASSGAGGTDTQYF.

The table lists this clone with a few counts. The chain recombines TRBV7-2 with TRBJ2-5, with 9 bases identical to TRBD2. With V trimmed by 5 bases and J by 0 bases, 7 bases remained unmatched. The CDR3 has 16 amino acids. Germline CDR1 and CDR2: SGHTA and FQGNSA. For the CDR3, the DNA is TGTGCCAGCAGCCGCGGGTCTAGCGGGAACCAAGAGACCCAGTACTTC. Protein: CASSRGSSGNQETQYF. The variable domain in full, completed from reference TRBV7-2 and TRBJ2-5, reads GAGVSQSPSNKVTEKGKDVELRCDPISGHTALYWYRQSLGQGLEFLIYFQGNSAPDKSGLPSDRFSAERTGGSVSTLTIQRTQQEDSAVYLCASSRGSSGNQETQYFGPGTRLLVL.

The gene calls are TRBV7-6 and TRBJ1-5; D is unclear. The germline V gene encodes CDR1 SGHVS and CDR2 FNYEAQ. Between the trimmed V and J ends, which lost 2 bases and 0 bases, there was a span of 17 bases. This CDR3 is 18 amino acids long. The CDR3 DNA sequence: TGTGCCAGCAGCTTACGACCCAGGACCGCGTATAGCAATCAGCCCCAGCATTTT. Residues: CASSLRPRTAYSNQPQHF.

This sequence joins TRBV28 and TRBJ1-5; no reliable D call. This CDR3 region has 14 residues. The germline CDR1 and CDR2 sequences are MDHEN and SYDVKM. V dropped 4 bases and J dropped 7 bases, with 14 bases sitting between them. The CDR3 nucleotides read TGTGCCAGCAGTTCTCGCCCGGCGGGCCAGCCCCAGCATTTT. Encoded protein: CASSSRPAGQPQHF.

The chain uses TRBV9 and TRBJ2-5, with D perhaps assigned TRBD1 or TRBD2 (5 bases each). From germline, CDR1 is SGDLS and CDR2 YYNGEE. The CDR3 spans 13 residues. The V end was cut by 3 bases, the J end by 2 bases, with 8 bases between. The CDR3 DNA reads TGTGCCAGCAGCGAGAGGGGTCAAGAGACCCAGTACTTC. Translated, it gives CASSERGQETQYF.

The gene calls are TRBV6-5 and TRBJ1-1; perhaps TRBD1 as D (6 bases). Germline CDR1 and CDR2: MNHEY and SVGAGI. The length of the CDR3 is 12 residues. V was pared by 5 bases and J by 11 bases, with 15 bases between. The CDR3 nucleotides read TGTGCCAGCAGTCTAACAGGGACCCCGGCTTTCTTT. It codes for CASSLTGTPAFF.

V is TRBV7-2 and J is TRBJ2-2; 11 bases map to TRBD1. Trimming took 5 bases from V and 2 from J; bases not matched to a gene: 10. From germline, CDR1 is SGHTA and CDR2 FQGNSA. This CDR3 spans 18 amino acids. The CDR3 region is CASSPLPGQGVNTGELFF. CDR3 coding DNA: TGTGCCAGCAGCCCGCTCCCGGGACAGGGGGTCAACACCGGGGAGCTGTTTTTT.

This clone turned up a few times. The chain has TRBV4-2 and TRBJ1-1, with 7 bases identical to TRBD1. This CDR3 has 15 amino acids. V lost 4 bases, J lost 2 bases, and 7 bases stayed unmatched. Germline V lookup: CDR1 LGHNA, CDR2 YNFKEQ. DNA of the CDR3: TGTGCCAGCAGCCCCGGGGAAGGGGGCAACACTGAAGCTTTCTTT. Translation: CASSPGEGGNTEAFF.

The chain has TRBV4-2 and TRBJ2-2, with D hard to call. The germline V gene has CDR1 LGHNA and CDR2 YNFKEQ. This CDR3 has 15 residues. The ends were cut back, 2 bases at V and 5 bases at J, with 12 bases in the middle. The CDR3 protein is CASSQLGQATGELFF. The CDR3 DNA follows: TGTGCCAGCAGCCAATTAGGCCAGGCGACCGGGGAGCTGTTTTTT.

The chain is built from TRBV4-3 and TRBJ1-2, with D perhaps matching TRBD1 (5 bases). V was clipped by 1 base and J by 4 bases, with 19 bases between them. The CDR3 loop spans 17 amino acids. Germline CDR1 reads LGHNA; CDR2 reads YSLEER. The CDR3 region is CASSQGRSRAESYGYTF. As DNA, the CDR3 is TGCGCCAGCAGCCAAGGGCGCTCCAGGGCAGAGAGCTATGGCTACACCTTC.

The CDR3 loop is CASSEMGVVTDTQYF. CDR3 DNA sequence: TGTGCCAGCAGTGAAATGGGGGTGGTTACAGATACGCAGTATTTT. The rearrangement links TRBV2 to TRBJ2-3; D possibly uses TRBD1 or TRBD2 (5 bases each). Trimming left V 2 bases short and J 3 bases short, with 12 bases between. The CDR3 loop spans 15 amino acids. In germline, CDR1 is SNHLY, CDR2 FYNNEI.

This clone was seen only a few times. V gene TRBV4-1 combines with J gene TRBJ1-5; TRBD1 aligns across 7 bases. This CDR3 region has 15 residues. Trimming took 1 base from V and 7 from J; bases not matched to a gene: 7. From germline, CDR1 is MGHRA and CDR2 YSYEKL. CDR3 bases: TGCGCCAGCAGCCAAGGAACGGGACAGTGGCAGCCCCAGCATTTT. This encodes CASSQGTGQWQPQHF.

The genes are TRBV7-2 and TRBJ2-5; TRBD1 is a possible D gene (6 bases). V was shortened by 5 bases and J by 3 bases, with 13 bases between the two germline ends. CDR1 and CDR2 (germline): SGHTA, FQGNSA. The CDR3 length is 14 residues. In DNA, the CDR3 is TGTGCCAGCAGCCCCCGACAGGCGAAAGAGACCCAGTACTTC. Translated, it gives CASSPRQAKETQYF.

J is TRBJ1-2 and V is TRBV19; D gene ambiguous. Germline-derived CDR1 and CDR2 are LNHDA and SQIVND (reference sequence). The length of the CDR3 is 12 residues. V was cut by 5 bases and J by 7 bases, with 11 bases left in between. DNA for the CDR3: TGTGCCAGTAGTCCGCTGGAGTCTGGCTACACCTTC. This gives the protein CASSPLESGYTF.

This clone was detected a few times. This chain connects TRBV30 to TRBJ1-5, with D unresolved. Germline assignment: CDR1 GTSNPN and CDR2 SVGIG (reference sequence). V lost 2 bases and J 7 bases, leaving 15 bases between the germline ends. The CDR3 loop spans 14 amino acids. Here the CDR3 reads CAWSPDLGEQPQHF. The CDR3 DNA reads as TGTGCCTGGAGTCCTGACTTGGGCGAACAGCCCCAGCATTTT.

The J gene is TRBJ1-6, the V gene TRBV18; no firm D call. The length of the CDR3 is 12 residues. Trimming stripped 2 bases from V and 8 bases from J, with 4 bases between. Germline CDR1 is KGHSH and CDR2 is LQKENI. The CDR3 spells CASSPADSPLHF. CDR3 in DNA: TGTGCCAGCTCACCAGCGGATTCACCCCTCCACTTT.

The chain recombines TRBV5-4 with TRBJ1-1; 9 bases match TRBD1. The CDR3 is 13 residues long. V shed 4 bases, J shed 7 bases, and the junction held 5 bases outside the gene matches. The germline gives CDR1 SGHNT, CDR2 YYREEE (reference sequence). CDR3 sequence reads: CASSPRQGDEAFF. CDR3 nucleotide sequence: TGTGCCAGCAGCCCGAGACAGGGGGATGAAGCTTTCTTT.

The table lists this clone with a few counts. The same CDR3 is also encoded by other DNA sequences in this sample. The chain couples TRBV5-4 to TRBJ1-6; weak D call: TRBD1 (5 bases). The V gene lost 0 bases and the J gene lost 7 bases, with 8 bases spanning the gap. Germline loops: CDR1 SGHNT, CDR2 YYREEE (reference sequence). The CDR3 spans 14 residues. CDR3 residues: CASSLGQGNSPLHF. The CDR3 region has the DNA TGTGCCAGCAGCTTGGGGCAGGGCAATTCACCCCTCCACTTT. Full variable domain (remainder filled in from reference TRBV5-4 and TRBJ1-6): ETGVTQSPTHLIKTRGQQVTLRCSSQSGHNTVSWYQQALGQGPQFIFQYYREEENGRGNFPPRFSGLQFPNYSSELNVNALELDDSALYLCASSLGQGNSPLHFGNGTRLTVT.

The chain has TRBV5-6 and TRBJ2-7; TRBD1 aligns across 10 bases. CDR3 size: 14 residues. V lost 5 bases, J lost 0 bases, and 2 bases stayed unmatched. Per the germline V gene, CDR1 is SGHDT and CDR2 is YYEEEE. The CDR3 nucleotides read TGTGCCAGCAGGCGGACAGGGGGCTCCTACGAGCAGTACTTC. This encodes CASRRTGGSYEQYF.

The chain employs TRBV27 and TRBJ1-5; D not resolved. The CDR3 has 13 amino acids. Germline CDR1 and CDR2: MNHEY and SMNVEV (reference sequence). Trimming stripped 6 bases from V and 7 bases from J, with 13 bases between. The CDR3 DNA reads TGTGCCAGCAGGGAGACAATGATGCAGCCCCAGCATTTT. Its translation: CASRETMMQPQHF.

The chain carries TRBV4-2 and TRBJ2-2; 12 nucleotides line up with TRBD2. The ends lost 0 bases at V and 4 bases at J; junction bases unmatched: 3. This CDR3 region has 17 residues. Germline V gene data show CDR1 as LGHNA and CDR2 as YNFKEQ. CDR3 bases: TGTGCCAGCAGCCAAGAAGGACTAGCGGGGTCCACCGGGGAGCTGTTTTTT. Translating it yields CASSQEGLAGSTGELFF.

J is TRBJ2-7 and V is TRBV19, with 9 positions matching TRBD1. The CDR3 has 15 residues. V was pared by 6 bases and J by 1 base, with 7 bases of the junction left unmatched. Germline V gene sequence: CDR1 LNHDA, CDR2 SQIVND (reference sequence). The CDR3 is CASRPGTGQSYEQYF. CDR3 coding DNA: TGTGCCAGTAGGCCCGGGACAGGGCAATCCTACGAGCAGTACTTC. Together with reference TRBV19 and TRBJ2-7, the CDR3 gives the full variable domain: DGGITQSPKYLFRKEGQNVTLSCEQNLNHDAMYWYRQDPGQGLRLIYYSQIVNDFQKGDIAEGYSVSREKKESFPLTVTSAQKNPTAFYLCASRPGTGQSYEQYFGPGTRLTVT.

Written as DNA, the CDR3 is TGCGCCAGCAGCTTCACGTCGGGCGAGGAAAAACTGTTTTTT. Translation gives CASSFTSGEEKLFF. This rearrangement joins TRBV5-1 to TRBJ1-4; no clear D gene. CDR1 and CDR2 from the germline V gene are SGHRS and YFSETQ. The CDR3 covers 14 residues. V lost 2 bases and J lost 8, with 13 bases in between. The complete variable domain, with remaining parts taken from reference TRBV5-1 and TRBJ1-4, reads KAGVTQTPRYLIKTRGQQVTLSCSPISGHRSVSWYQQTPGQGLQFLFEYFSETQRNKGNFPGRFSGRQFSNSRSEMNVSTLELGDSALYLCASSFTSGEEKLFFGSGTQLSVL.

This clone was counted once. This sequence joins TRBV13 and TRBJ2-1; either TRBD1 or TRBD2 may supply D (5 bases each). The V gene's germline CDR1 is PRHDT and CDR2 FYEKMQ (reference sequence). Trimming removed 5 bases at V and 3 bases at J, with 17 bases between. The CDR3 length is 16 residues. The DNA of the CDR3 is TGTGCCAGCAGCCCGAAACGGAGAGGGGTCTACAATGAGCAGTTCTTC. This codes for CASSPKRRGVYNEQFF.